This TCR beta chain was obtained from a study of shared clonotypes between healthy human individuals. At the level of the study: Researchers drew samples from a couple of women and three men aged 18 to 49.

In the original analysis: Junction-only sequences without quality scores were provided by ImmunoSEQ, so filtering was different. Using immunoSEQ multiplex PCR, the repertoire was profiled, and TCRdb retains in-frame clones only, with some absent. From that table come the V and J calls and clone size; the DNA was used to work out D and trimming. The repertoire has 1.4 million to 1.5 million clones, around 95% of them found once; the top ten carry roughly 1.1%. V dropped 3 bases and J dropped 0 bases, with 5 bases sitting between them. This CDR3 contains 13 residues. Germline loops: CDR1 ENHRY, CDR2 SYGVKD. The table lists this clone with a count of one. Its cognate antigen is unknown. Study-wide results and caveats: The study's rarefaction showed incomplete sorted-subset sequencing despite large depth.

The receptor was derived from a man between 25 and 39 years old in good health. Sequenced: naive CD4+ T cells sorted from blood. Indicated subset: CD45RA+ positively selected. The rearrangement uses TRBV10-3 and TRBJ1-1; D gene uncertain. The CDR3: CAISEGMNTEAFF. The CDR3 nucleotides are TGTGCCATCAGTGAAGGTATGAACACTGAAGCTTTCTTT.